These 16 T cell receptor beta chains came from one sample sequenced in a study. Tregs were sorted as CD4+CD25+CD127-/low cells. TCRdb processed the 5' RACE reads anew with MiXCR; each CDR3 protein has one entry. The table has under 11,000 distinct CDR3 sequences, 27% seen once. The sample was Tregs sorted from a lymph node. The receptor source for this set is a female donor with breast cancer.

This clonotype was counted many times. The chain employs TRBV27 and TRBJ2-3; 11 bases align to TRBD2. The junction had 4 bases not matched to a gene; V was cut back by 5 bases and J by 6 bases. Germline V gene data show CDR1 as MNHEY and CDR2 as SMNVEV (reference sequence). The CDR3 has 14 residues. This CDR3 reads CASSPGTSGDTQYF. For the CDR3, the DNA is TGTGCCAGCAGTCCAGGGACTAGCGGCGATACGCAGTATTTT.

This clonotype was picked up many times. V and J are TRBV20-1 and TRBJ1-5, with D hard to call. The germline V gene encodes CDR1 DFQATT and CDR2 SNEGSKA (reference sequence). The CDR3 is 12 amino acids. Trimming shortened V by 2 bases and J by 0 bases, and 2 bases separated the two germline ends. The CDR3 here is CSARYSNQPQHF. The CDR3 DNA sequence: TGCAGTGCTAGATATAGCAATCAGCCCCAGCATTTT.

This clonotype was seen many times. This chain joins TRBV29-1 and TRBJ1-2, with 11 bases matching TRBD1. The CDR3 is 15 residues long. Germline CDR1 SQVTM, CDR2 ANQGSEA. V shed 2 bases and J 7 bases; nucleotides not matched to a gene: 9. The CDR3 region has the DNA TGCAGCGTTGAATGGGTCGGACAGGGGGCGCGTGGCTACACCTTC. This gives the protein CSVEWVGQGARGYTF.

This clonotype was counted at least ten times. This chain joins TRBV7-9 and TRBJ1-3; D might be TRBD1 (5 bases). Germline lookup yields CDR1 SEHNR and CDR2 FQNEAQ (reference sequence). Trimming took off 4 bases at V and 1 base at J, with 17 bases between the two ends. CDR3 length equals 17 residues. Here the CDR3 reads CASSSGYDTASGNTIYF. The CDR3 region has the DNA TGTGCCAGCAGCTCAGGGTATGATACCGCATCTGGAAACACCATATATTTT.

This clonotype was counted a few times. The gene calls are TRBV11-2 and TRBJ2-1, with 8 nucleotides matching TRBD1. Per germline, CDR1 SGHAT and CDR2 FQNNGV. Trimming removed 5 bases from V and 6 bases from J; junction bases left unmatched: 12. The CDR3 length is 16 residues. In nucleotides, the CDR3 is TGTGCCAGCAGCGCAGCCGGGGCTCAGGGGGCCAATGAGCAGTTCTTC. It encodes CASSAAGAQGANEQFF.

This clonotype was found a few times. A read error may be the cause here, since a much bigger clone is one base away. The J gene is TRBJ2-1, the V gene TRBV5-4; 7 bases agree with TRBD2. This CDR3 contains 16 residues. The germline V gene has CDR1 SGHNT and CDR2 YYREEE (reference sequence). CDR3 DNA: TGTGCCAGCAGCTCGGACACTAGCGTCTCCCACAATGAGCAGTTCTTC. Protein: CASSSDTSVSHNEQFF.

The rearrangement uses TRBV5-1 and TRBJ2-1; D is unclear. In germline, CDR1 is SGHRS, CDR2 YFSETQ. The V end was cut by 2 bases, the J end by 7 bases, with 16 bases between. The CDR3 runs 15 residues. Here the CDR3 DNA reads TGCGCCAGCAGCTTTTCCGGAGACGGCACGAATGAGCAGTTCTTC. It encodes CASSFSGDGTNEQFF.

Worth noting for this clonotype: Since the CDR3 does not end with the conserved phenylalanine or tryptophan, this likely comes from a read error. It is unclear where the CDR3 begins or ends on the DNA, so no DNA is shown, and the CDR3 is as TCRdb lists it. The chain recombines TRBV21-1 with TRBJ1-5. TRBV21-1 has pseudogene status. The CDR3 extends over 15 residues, inclusive of both ends. The CDR3 is CASSKPSGGKQPQHL.

The rearrangement links TRBV11-3 to TRBJ2-3, with D unclear. With 5 bases removed from V and 3 bases from J, the gap between germline ends came to 9 bases. The CDR3 is 13 amino acids. Germline CDR1 reads SGHNT; CDR2 reads YENEEA. In DNA, the CDR3 is TGTGCCAGCAGCCCCCTGAGGACAGATACGCAGTATTTT. It specifies CASSPLRTDTQYF.

This clonotype is judged medium-sized. DNA of the CDR3: TGTGCCAGCAGTCCCCCAGCCGGGTATGGGCAGTATTTT. Translating gives CASSPPAGYGQYF. V is TRBV12-3 or TRBV12-4 and J is TRBJ2-3; no clear D gene. This CDR3 contains 13 residues. V was trimmed by 5 bases and J by 11 bases, leaving 17 bases between them.

V usage is TRBV18 and J usage is TRBJ2-6; maybe TRBD2 (6 bases). V lost 8 bases and J lost 4, with 15 bases in between. The germline CDR1 and CDR2 sequences are KGHSH and LQKENI. The CDR3 loop spans 15 amino acids. As DNA, the CDR3 is TGTGCCAGCGCGGGGCGCTTACCGGGGGCCAACGTCCTGACTTTC. As protein: CASAGRLPGANVLTF.

In its sample, this clonotype was seen many times. The rearrangement joins TRBV24-1 to TRBJ1-5; 7 nucleotides match TRBD1. The ends lost 1 base at V and 6 bases at J; junction bases unmatched: 14. Germline CDR1 and CDR2: KGHDR and SFDVKD. The CDR3 has 18 residues. CDR3 sequence reads: CATSDFPGQVGKGQPQHF. In DNA, the CDR3 is TGTGCCACCAGTGATTTCCCTGGACAGGTTGGGAAAGGTCAGCCCCAGCATTTT.

The J gene is TRBJ2-7, the V gene TRBV20-1, with D unclear. From germline, CDR1 is DFQATT and CDR2 SNEGSKA (reference sequence). The ends were cut back, 6 bases at V and 3 bases at J, with 18 bases in the middle. The CDR3 contains 14 residues. CDR3 region: CSARPVEKDYEQYF. As DNA, the CDR3 is TGCAGTGCAAGACCGGTAGAAAAGGACTACGAGCAGTACTTC.

This clonotype was seen many times. Being one base from a much bigger clone, this may be a read error. The J gene is TRBJ1-1, the V gene TRBV5-4, with 10 bases lining up with TRBD1. Germline CDR1 SGHNT, CDR2 YYREEE (reference sequence). There are 19 residues in the CDR3. The CDR3 DNA follows: TGTGTCAGCAGCTTGGCCACCCCCGGGACAGGGGACATGAACACTGAAGCTTTCTTT. This translates into CVSSLATPGTGDMNTEAFF.

This clonotype is termed medium-sized. The chain employs TRBV3-1 and TRBJ2-7; 11 bases line up with TRBD1. Germline lookup yields CDR1 LGHDT and CDR2 YNNKEL (reference sequence). CDR3 length equals 13 residues. V lost 4 bases, J lost 12 bases, and 8 bases stayed unmatched. DNA for the CDR3: TGTGCCAGCAGCCCAACCGGGACAGGGGGTCGGTACTTC. Translation gives CASSPTGTGGRYF.

Details on this clonotype: A read error may be the cause here, since a much bigger clone is one base away. The J gene is TRBJ1-5, the V gene TRBV20-1; D not resolved. This CDR3 spans 13 amino acids. The germline V gene has CDR1 DFQATT and CDR2 SNEGSKA (reference sequence). V lost 3 bases and J lost 3, with 9 bases in between. CDR3 sequence reads: CSARGTFNQPQHF. DNA for the CDR3: TGCAGTGCTAGGGGAACCTTCAATCAGCCCCAGCATTTT.